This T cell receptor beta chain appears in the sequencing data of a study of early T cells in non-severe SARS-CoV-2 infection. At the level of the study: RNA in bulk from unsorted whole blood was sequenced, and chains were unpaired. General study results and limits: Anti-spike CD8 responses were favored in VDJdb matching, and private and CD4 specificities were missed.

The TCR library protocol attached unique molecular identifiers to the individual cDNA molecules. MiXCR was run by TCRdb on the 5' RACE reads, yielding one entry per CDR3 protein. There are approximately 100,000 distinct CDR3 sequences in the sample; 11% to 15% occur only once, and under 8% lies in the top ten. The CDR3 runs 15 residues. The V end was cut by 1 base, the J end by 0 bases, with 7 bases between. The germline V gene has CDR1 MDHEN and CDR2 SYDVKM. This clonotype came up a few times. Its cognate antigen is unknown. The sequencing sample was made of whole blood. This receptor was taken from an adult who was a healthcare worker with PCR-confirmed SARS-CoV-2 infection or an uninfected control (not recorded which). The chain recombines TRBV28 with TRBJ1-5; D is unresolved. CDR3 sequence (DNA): TGTGCCAGCAGTTTATTATCAGATAGCAATCAGCCCCAGCATTTT. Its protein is CASSLLSDSNQPQHF. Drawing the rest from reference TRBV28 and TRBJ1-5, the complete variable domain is DVKVTQSSRYLVKRTGEKVFLECVQDMDHENMFWYRQDPGLGLRLIYFSYDVKMKEKGDIPEGYSVSREKKERFSLILESASTNQTSMYLCASSLLSDSNQPQHFGDGTRLSIL.